This T cell receptor beta chain was captured by sequencing in a study of blood T cell repertoires in COVID-19 (dated by TCRdb to 2018 to 2020). Looking at the study overall: Samples from collaborators originated in the United States, Italy and Spain and spanned both the acute and convalescent phases of COVID-19. Deeply sampled blood TCRbeta repertoires from subjects exposed to, actively infected with, or recovered from COVID-19 were included in the dataset. A freely available public database, intended as a resource for researchers studying the immune response to SARS-CoV-2, is where the repertoires were released. The prospective study material was composed of cDNA or gDNA derived from T cells, B-cell-depleted T cells, or PBMCs. Where HLA class I and class II types were available, the types were taken from metadata supplied by the sample provider, not from assay-based typing. Nearly every sample came with metadata listing a de-identified subject ID, COVID-19 status, age in years and sex. Samples came from the ongoing ImmuneRACE study (first 160 participants) plus 1,254 subjects from 6 global collaborators. The investigation overall reported the following: Clinical and demographic metadata were provided uncurated, with the amount varying by source and participant.

TCRbeta CDR3 regions were amplified from genomic DNA by means of the immunoSEQ Assay, a bias-controlled multiplex PCR. Processing in the source paper ran as follows. Within the assay, amplification of reference gene primers was used to estimate how many nucleated cells each sample contained. Sequence reads were collapsed and filtered to measure the absolute abundance of every unique TCRbeta CDR3 rearrangement. Productive Simpson clonality was computed per sample as the square root of Simpson's diversity index over productive rearrangements. TCRdb provides this immuneACCESS table in a form limited to in-frame rearrangements. Some clones are lacking; in checked studies, under half of them reflect an unresolved V gene, and why the rest are absent is not known. The D gene and trimming were derived from the DNA, and the V and J assignments and clone size from that table. The sample has about 210,000 clones on record, around nine tenths of them singletons. In total, the top ten clones hold around 1.4% of the sample.

Collaborating institutions collected whole blood in K2EDTA tubes following their own protocols. For TCRbeta analysis, collaborators shipped samples in one of three forms: frozen whole blood, isolated PBMCs, or DNA extracted from either of those sample types. Inclusive of the bounding cysteine and phenylalanine, the CDR3 is 13 residues long. The DNA shown is the 39-base CDR3, in frame from base 1. CDR1 SGDLS and CDR2 YYNGEE were looked up in the germline V gene. V is cut by 4 bases and J by 5 bases, and the space between the germline ends is 13 bases. Concerning this clone: The target of this receptor is not known. It has no much larger one-base neighbor in the sample; base qualities were not kept.

This receptor was obtained from a man aged 18 to 29 with active or convalescent COVID-19. The chain employs TRBV9 and TRBJ2-7, with a tentative D gene TRBD2 over 5 matching bases. The sample taken for sequencing was peripheral blood. CDR3 region: CASSMDSKHEQYF. The DNA is TGTGCCAGCAGCATGGACTCGAAGCACGAGCAGTACTTC.